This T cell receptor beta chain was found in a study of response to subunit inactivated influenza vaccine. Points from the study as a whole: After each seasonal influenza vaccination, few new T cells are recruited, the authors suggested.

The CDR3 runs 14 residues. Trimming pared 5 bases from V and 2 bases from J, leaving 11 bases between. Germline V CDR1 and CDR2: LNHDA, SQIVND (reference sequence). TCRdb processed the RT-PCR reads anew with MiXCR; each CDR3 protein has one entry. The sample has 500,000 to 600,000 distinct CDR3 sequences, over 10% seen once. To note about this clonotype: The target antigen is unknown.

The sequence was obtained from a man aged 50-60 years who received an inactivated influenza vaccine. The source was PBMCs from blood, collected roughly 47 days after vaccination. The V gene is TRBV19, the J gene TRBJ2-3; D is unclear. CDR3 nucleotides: TGTGCCAGTAGTCTCCAAGTTATCACAGATACGCAGTATTTT. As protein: CASSLQVITDTQYF.